This entry features one TCR beta chain sequence. Its specificity is not known. The entry originates in a study of T cell repertoires in cytomegalovirus infection. Study summary: CMV infection and matching HLA type were both indicated by public TCR beta signatures. General study findings and limits: Dominant in the ex vivo response were TCR beta clonotypes restricted by HLA-C and specific for CMV. Cumulative public TCR beta family frequency identified CMV carriers with the relevant HLA.

This CDR3 region has 14 residues. Germline V gene data show CDR1 as MDHEN and CDR2 as SYDVKM. The V end was cut by 2 bases, the J end by 4 bases, with 11 bases between. TCRdb re-analysed the reads in MiXCR, keeping a single row per CDR3 protein. In the table there are 150,000 to 200,000 distinct CDR3 sequences, approximately 9.6% of which are singletons. The chain is built from TRBV28 and TRBJ2-5; D tentatively fits TRBD1 or TRBD2 (6 bases each). This TCR came from a human donor in good health (CMV status not recorded). Some clones in this sample may be carry-over from other donors' samples. Sequencing used PBMCs. The DNA for the CDR3 is TGTGCCAGCAGTTTAATTGGGGGGCGAGAGACCCAGTACTTC. Translated, it gives CASSLIGGRETQYF. Combining the CDR3 with reference TRBV28 and TRBJ2-5 gives the whole variable domain DVKVTQSSRYLVKRTGEKVFLECVQDMDHENMFWYRQDPGLGLRLIYFSYDVKMKEKGDIPEGYSVSREKKERFSLILESASTNQTSMYLCASSLIGGRETQYFGPGTRLLVL.